This TCR beta chain comes out of a study of shared clonotypes between healthy human individuals. Regarding the study as a whole: In general, naive subsets displayed greater estimated richness than memory subsets did. The rarefaction results pointed to incomplete sorted-subset sequencing despite large depth.

Each sample came from a Caucasian adult donor living in Nashville, Tennessee. Clones were read by immunoSEQ multiplex PCR, and TCRdb kept only the in-frame ones, dropping some. The table includes approximately 95,000 clones, 67% detected once. The CDR3 spans 15 residues. With 7 bases removed from V and 9 bases from J, the gap between germline ends came to 22 bases. In germline, CDR1 is SNHLY, CDR2 FYNNEI. Details on this clone: No antigen is known for it.

The chain combines TRBV2 with TRBJ2-1; D unclear. The TCR was taken from a young man in good health. The specimen was memory CD8+ T cells sorted from blood. Documented subset: CD45RO+ cells pooled with CCR7-negative TemRA cells. CDR3 residues: CASTPRALLKTEQFF. CDR3 nucleotides: TGTGCCAGCACCCCTCGGGCGCTCCTTAAAACTGAGCAGTTCTTC.